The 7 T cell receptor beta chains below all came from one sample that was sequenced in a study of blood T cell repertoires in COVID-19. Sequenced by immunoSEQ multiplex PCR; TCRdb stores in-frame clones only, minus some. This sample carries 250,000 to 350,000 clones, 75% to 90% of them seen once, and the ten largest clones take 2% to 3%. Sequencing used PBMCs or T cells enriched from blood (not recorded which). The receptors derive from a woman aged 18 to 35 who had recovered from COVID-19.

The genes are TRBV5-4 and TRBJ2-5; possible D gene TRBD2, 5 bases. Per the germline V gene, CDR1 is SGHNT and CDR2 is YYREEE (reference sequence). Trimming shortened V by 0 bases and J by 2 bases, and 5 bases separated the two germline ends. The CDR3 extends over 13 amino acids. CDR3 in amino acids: CASSLGGQETQYF. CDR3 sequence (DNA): TGTGCCAGCAGCTTGGGAGGGCAAGAGACCCAGTACTTC.

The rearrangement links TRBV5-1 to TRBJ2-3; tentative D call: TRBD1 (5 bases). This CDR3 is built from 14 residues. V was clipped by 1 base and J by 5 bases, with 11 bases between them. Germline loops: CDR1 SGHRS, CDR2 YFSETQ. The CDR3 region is CASSLQGEVDTQYF. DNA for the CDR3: TGCGCCAGCAGCTTGCAAGGGGAAGTAGATACGCAGTATTTT.

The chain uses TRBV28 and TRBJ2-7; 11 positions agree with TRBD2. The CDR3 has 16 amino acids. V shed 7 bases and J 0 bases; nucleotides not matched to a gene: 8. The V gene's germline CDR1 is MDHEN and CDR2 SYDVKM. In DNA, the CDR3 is TGTGCCAGCACCCGACTAGCGGGGTTAAGCTCCTACGAGCAGTACTTC. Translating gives CASTRLAGLSSYEQYF.

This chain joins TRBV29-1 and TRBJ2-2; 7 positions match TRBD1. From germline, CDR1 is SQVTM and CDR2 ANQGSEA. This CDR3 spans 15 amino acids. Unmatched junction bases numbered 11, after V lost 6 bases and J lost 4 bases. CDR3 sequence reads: CSVVTGSSVTGELFF. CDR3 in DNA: TGCAGCGTGGTGACAGGGTCGTCGGTCACCGGGGAGCTGTTTTTT.

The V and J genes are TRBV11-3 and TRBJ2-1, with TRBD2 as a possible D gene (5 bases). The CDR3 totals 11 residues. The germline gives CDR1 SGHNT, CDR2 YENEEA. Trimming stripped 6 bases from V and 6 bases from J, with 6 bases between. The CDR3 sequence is CASSAGNEQFF. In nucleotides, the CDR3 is TGTGCCAGCAGTGCGGGCAATGAGCAGTTCTTC.

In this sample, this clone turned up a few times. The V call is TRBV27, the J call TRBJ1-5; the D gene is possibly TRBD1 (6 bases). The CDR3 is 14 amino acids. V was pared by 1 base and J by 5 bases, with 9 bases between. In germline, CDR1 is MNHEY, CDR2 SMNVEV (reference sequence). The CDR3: CASSLFRGDQPQHF. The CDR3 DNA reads TGTGCCAGCAGTTTATTCAGGGGAGATCAGCCCCAGCATTTT.

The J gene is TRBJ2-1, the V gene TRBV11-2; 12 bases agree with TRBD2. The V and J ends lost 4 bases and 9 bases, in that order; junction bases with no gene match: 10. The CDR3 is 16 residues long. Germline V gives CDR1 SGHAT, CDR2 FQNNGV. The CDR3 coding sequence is TGTGCCAGCAGCTCCGACGGACTAGCGGGGCGGCTTGAGCAGTTCTTC. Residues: CASSSDGLAGRLEQFF.